This record covers a single TCR beta chain. This CDR3 contains 14 residues. The V gene lost 4 bases and the J gene lost 6 bases, with 15 bases spanning the gap. CDR1 SGHRS and CDR2 YFSETQ come from the germline V gene. How the authors handled the data: Nucleated cell number was recorded as an estimate derived from reference gene primer amplification. The repertoire was sequenced with immunoSEQ multiplex PCR; TCRdb's copy has only in-frame clones and lacks some. That table furnishes V, J and clone size, whereas the DNA furnished D and trimming. The table has 15,000 or so clones, almost 95% seen once; the top ten hold around 8%. The source of the sample is a study of blood T cell repertoires in COVID-19.

This clonotype was obtained from a human donor with active COVID-19. The donor label of this sample is uncertain. This rearrangement joins TRBV5-1 to TRBJ2-3; weak D call: TRBD2 (6 bases). What was sequenced was peripheral blood. CDR3 protein: CASSLGGGGDTQYF. DNA for the CDR3: TGCGCCAGCAGCCTGGGTGGGGGAGGTGATACGCAGTATTTT.